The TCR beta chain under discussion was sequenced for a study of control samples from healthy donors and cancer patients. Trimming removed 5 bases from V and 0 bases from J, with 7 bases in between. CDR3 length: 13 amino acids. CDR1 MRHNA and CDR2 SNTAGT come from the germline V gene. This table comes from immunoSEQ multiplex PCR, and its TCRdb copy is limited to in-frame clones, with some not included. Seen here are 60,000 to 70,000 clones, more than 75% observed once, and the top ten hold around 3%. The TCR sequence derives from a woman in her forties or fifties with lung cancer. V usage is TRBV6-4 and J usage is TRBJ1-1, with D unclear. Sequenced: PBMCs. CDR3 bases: TGTGCCAGCAGTAAGGAAGTGAACACTGAAGCTTTCTTT. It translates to CASSKEVNTEAFF.